These T cell receptor beta chains were read from a single sample in a study of CD8 T cells in Susac syndrome. TCRdb itself ran the immunoSEQ multiplex PCR reads through MiXCR, one entry per CDR3 protein. The table has fewer than 300,000 distinct CDR3 sequences, around 84% seen once; the top ten hold 0.095% to 0.14%. The sequenced sample was CD8+ T cells from PBMCs. The receptors shown here come from a human donor with multiple sclerosis. CDR3s include the opening cysteine and the closing phenylalanine or tryptophan. A D gene is named only where the DNA matches it firmly. Clone size is not always given. Where it is, it says once, few, many or a class for expanded clones.

13,TRBJ2-7,-,-,TRBV27,CASSFTRSYEQYF,TGTGCCAGCAGTTTTACTCGGTCCTACGAGCAGTACTTC
15,TRBJ2-5,-,TRBD2,TRBV24-1,CATSSTSGAQETQYF,TGTGCCACCAGTTCTACTAGCGGAGCCCAAGAGACCCAGTACTTC
12,TRBJ2-7,few,-,TRBV6-1,CATRNEHYEQYF,TGTGCCACCCGGAACGAGCACTACGAGCAGTACTTC
15,TRBJ2-6,-,-,TRBV12-5,CASGLFSSGANVLTF,TGTGCTAGTGGTTTGTTCTCCTCTGGGGCCAACGTCCTGACTTTC
14,TRBJ2-7,-,-,TRBV28,CASSLEDGDYEQYF,TGTGCCAGCAGTTTAGAGGACGGGGACTACGAGCAGTACTTC
16,TRBJ2-7,-,-,TRBV21-1,CASNSTTGASFYEQYF,TGTGCCAGCAACTCTACGACCGGGGCAAGCTTTTACGAGCAGTACTTC
12,TRBJ2-7,-,TRBD1,TRBV2,CASRDRRYEQYF,TGTGCCAGCCGGGACAGAAGATACGAGCAGTACTTC
12,TRBJ1-1,few,-,TRBV7-9,CASSFLNTEAFF,TGTGCCAGCAGCTTTTTGAACACTGAAGCTTTCTTT
11,TRBJ2-1,few,-,TRBV29-1,CSGSSYNEQFF,TGCAGCGGAAGCTCCTACAATGAGCAGTTCTTC
13,TRBJ2-1,-,-,TRBV27,CASSWNIGGEQFF,TGTGCCAGCAGCTGGAACATAGGCGGTGAGCAGTTCTTC
14,TRBJ2-7,-,-,TRBV12-3/TRBV12-4,CASSLAGALYEQYF,TGTGCCAGCAGTTTGGCGGGGGCCCTCTACGAGCAGTACTTC
17,TRBJ2-2,-,TRBD1,TRBV11-2,CASSPTPGQQNTGELFF,TGTGCCAGCAGCCCGACACCGGGACAGCAGAACACCGGGGAGCTGTTTTTT
16,TRBJ1-5,-,-,TRBV7-8,CASSLAQGRLGQPQHF,TGTGCCAGCAGCTTAGCTCAGGGGAGGTTGGGTCAGCCCCAGCATTTT
16,TRBJ1-2,-,TRBD1,TRBV7-2,CASSSRGTVSESGYTF,TGTGCCAGCAGCTCTAGGGGGACAGTTTCTGAATCTGGCTACACCTTC
13,TRBJ1-6,-,-,TRBV27,CASSLRLNSPLHF,TGTGCCAGCAGTTTACGCCTCAATTCACCCCTCCACTTT
15,TRBJ2-3,few,TRBD1,TRBV27,CASSAGTGSTDTQYF,TGTGCCAGCAGCGCCGGGACAGGGTCCACAGATACGCAGTATTTT
15,TRBJ1-1,-,TRBD1,TRBV27,CASSPIGTGHTEAFF,TGTGCCAGCAGTCCTATAGGGACAGGGCACACTGAAGCTTTCTTT
14,TRBJ2-7,once,TRBD1,TRBV28,CASSPTGDSAEQYF,TGTGCCAGCAGCCCGACAGGGGATAGTGCCGAGCAGTACTTC
15,TRBJ2-7,-,-,TRBV5-6,CASSDFLAKSYEQYF,TGTGCCAGCAGCGACTTTTTAGCAAAGTCCTACGAGCAGTACTTC
13,TRBJ1-1,-,-,TRBV27,CASSAGVRTEAFF,TGTGCCAGCAGTGCAGGGGTCAGGACTGAAGCTTTCTTT
14,TRBJ2-2,-,-,TRBV7-7,CASSYNFNTGELFF,TGTGCTAGCAGCTACAATTTCAACACCGGGGAGCTGTTTTTT
17,TRBJ2-5,-,TRBD1,TRBV7-2,CASSLSAVGGLQETQYF,TGTGCCAGCAGCTTATCGGCGGTAGGGGGCCTCCAAGAGACCCAGTACTTC
18,TRBJ2-1,-,-,TRBV4-2,CASSQDFGVPSSYNEQFF,TGTGCCAGCAGCCAAGATTTTGGAGTCCCTAGCTCCTACAATGAGCAGTTCTTC
14,TRBJ2-1,-,TRBD1,TRBV12-3/TRBV12-4,CASSFQQGFDEQFF,TGTGCCAGCAGTTTCCAACAGGGGTTCGATGAGCAGTTCTTC
14,TRBJ2-1,few,-,TRBV28,CASSFPGAGNEQFF,TGTGCCAGCAGTTTTCCAGGGGCTGGGAATGAGCAGTTCTTC
15,TRBJ2-2,-,TRBD1,TRBV5-4,CASSYTGVLPGELFF,TGTGCCAGCAGCTATACAGGGGTCCTCCCCGGGGAGCTGTTTTTT
15,TRBJ2-3,-,TRBD2,TRBV10-3,CAITPDGRAADTQYF,TGTGCCATCACCCCGGACGGGAGGGCCGCAGATACGCAGTATTTT
17,TRBJ2-1,-,TRBD2,TRBV4-1,CASSLRLAGATYNEQFF,TGCGCCAGCAGCCTTAGACTAGCGGGAGCGACCTACAATGAGCAGTTCTTC